These 7 T cell receptor beta chains originate from one sample sequenced in a study of blood T cell repertoires in COVID-19. Only in-frame clones appear in the TCRdb table, and some are missing; sequencing was by immunoSEQ multiplex PCR. The data hold more than 150,000 clones, with roughly 86% observed a single time. The sequenced sample was peripheral blood. The receptors were gathered from a man aged 55 to 70 with COVID-19, enrolled during active disease.

J is TRBJ1-2 and V is TRBV4-2; 10 nucleotides match TRBD1. V lost 1 base, J lost 5 bases, and 10 bases stayed unmatched. The CDR3 totals 17 residues. Germline CDR1 LGHNA, CDR2 YNFKEQ. CDR3 sequence: CASSQGNTDRGLYGYTF. In DNA, the CDR3 is TGTGCCAGCAGCCAAGGGAACACCGACAGGGGGCTGTATGGCTACACCTTC.

The rearrangement links TRBV7-9 to TRBJ1-2; D is unresolved. The germline V gene has CDR1 SEHNR and CDR2 FQNEAQ (reference sequence). The CDR3 is 14 residues long. V lost 0 bases to trimming and J lost 5 bases, with 10 bases between them. The CDR3 sequence is CASSLAAGEYGYTF. CDR3 nucleotide sequence: TGTGCCAGCAGCTTAGCTGCTGGGGAGTATGGCTACACCTTC.

This clone came up once. This chain connects TRBV6-5 to TRBJ1-1, with 8 bases matching TRBD1. This CDR3 has 15 residues. Germline CDR1 reads MNHEY; CDR2 reads SVGAGI. This chain's CDR3 is CGTTGTGGSVTEAFF. CDR3 sequence (DNA): TGTGGCACTACCGGGACAGGTGGATCGGTCACTGAAGCTTTCTTT.

The chain links TRBV28 to TRBJ1-5; the match to TRBD1 covers 9 bases. From germline, CDR1 is MDHEN and CDR2 SYDVKM. V lost 1 base to trimming and J lost 4 bases; unmatched junction nucleotides: 5. The CDR3 sequence is 16 residues long. The CDR3 nucleotides read TGTGCCAGCAGTTTATATGGGACAGGGCAGAATCAGCCCCAGCATTTT. As protein: CASSLYGTGQNQPQHF.

This clone was detected a few times. The rearrangement links TRBV14 to TRBJ2-1, with TRBD1 matching over 8 bases. Germline V gene sequence: CDR1 SGHDN, CDR2 FVKESK. This CDR3 is 16 amino acids long. J gave up 3 bases and V 2 bases, and 6 bases lay outside the gene matches. The CDR3 DNA is TGTGCCAGCAGCCAAAGCTTGGGACAGGTCTACAATGAGCAGTTCTTC. It is translated as CASSQSLGQVYNEQFF.

Concerning this clone itself: At one boundary the junction diverges from the germline segment, which might be a read error. The rearrangement links TRBV5-5 to TRBJ1-4, with D unclear. The CDR3 runs 11 residues. The germline gives CDR1 SGHKS, CDR2 YYEKEE (reference sequence). CDR3 amino acids: CASSLGLDWAF. CDR3 DNA sequence: TGTGCCAGCAGCTTGGGTCTGGATTGGGCTTTT.

This clone was observed a single time. This chain uses TRBV28 with TRBJ2-7; 10 bases align to TRBD1. The CDR3 covers 13 residues. V gave up 8 bases and J gave up 0 bases; unmatched junction bases: 1. Germline values: CDR1 MDHEN, CDR2 SYDVKM. The chain's CDR3 is CASRTGGSYEQYF. CDR3 coding DNA: TGTGCCAGCCGGACAGGGGGCTCCTACGAGCAGTACTTC.